The 25 T cell receptor beta chains in this list originate from one sample, sequenced in a study of beta chain features in type 1 diabetes. Expressed TCRB transcripts were sequenced because the entire RNA isolate underwent reverse transcription. Assay used: immunoSEQ multiplex PCR; TCRdb lists only in-frame clones, some missing. The sample holds 350,000 or so clones; around 19% are singletons and the top ten take approximately 0.043%. The sample taken for sequencing was naive CD4+ T cells from blood. The receptor set was obtained from a woman aged 18 to 35 in good health.

The sample holds a few counts of this clone. The CDR3 nucleotides read TGTGCCTGGAGGAAACTAGCGGGGGGGCTGGTTGAGCAGTTCTTC. This sequence encodes CAWRKLAGGLVEQFF. The chain combines TRBV30 with TRBJ2-1, with 13 bases fitting TRBD2. The CDR3 has 15 amino acids. V gave up 3 bases and J gave up 9 bases; unmatched junction bases: 8. CDR1 and CDR2 (germline): GTSNPN, SVGIG (reference sequence). The full variable domain, in which reference TRBV30 and TRBJ2-1 provide the parts outside the CDR3, is SQTIHQWPATLVQPVGSPLSLECTVEGTSNPNLYWYRQAAGRGLQLLFYSVGIGQISSEVPQNLSASRPQDRQFILSSKKLLLSDSGFYLCAWRKLAGGLVEQFFGPGTRLTVL.

This sequence joins TRBV19 and TRBJ1-2; TRBD1 might be the D (6 bases). Trimming removed 3 bases at V and 4 bases at J, with 9 bases between. The germline CDR1 and CDR2 sequences are LNHDA and SQIVND (reference sequence). The CDR3 runs 13 residues. Here the CDR3 DNA reads TGTGCCAGTAGTATGGACAGCTCCTATGGCTACACCTTC. The encoded protein is CASSMDSSYGYTF.

There are a few counts of this clone. The V and J genes are TRBV9 and TRBJ2-7; 8 bases are a match to TRBD2. Losses at the gene ends were 8 bases for V and 0 bases for J; bases not matched to a gene: 7. From germline, CDR1 is SGDLS and CDR2 YYNGEE. This CDR3 is 14 amino acids long. CDR3 sequence reads: CARSAGESSYEQYF. Here the CDR3 DNA reads TGTGCCAGATCAGCGGGGGAGAGCTCCTACGAGCAGTACTTC.

The rearrangement links TRBV11-3 to TRBJ2-1; tentative D call: TRBD1 (5 bases). The CDR3 totals 17 residues. The germline V gene encodes CDR1 SGHNT and CDR2 YENEEA. With 1 base removed from V and 7 bases from J, the gap between germline ends came to 20 bases. For the CDR3, the DNA is TGTGCCAGCAGCTTAGGATCACCCTTCCACGACAGAAATGAGCAGTTCTTC. It translates to CASSLGSPFHDRNEQFF.

This chain joins TRBV15 and TRBJ2-2; no clear D gene. The germline gives CDR1 LNHNV, CDR2 YYDKDF (reference sequence). CDR3 length: 13 amino acids. V gave up 3 bases and J gave up 6 bases, with 8 bases separating them. CDR3 sequence: CATSSLGSGELFF. For the CDR3, the DNA is TGTGCCACCAGCAGTCTAGGTTCCGGGGAGCTGTTTTTT.

The rearrangement joins TRBV4-1 to TRBJ1-5; no clear D. The V and J ends lost 4 bases and 0 bases respectively, with 10 bases between them. The CDR3 totals 15 residues. CDR1 and CDR2 from the germline V gene are MGHRA and YSYEKL. Here the CDR3 DNA reads TGCGCCAGCAGCCGGCCTGGCAGTAGCAATCAGCCCCAGCATTTT. The encoded protein is CASSRPGSSNQPQHF.

The rearrangement joins TRBV5-4 to TRBJ1-5, with 9 nucleotides matching TRBD1. The germline V gene encodes CDR1 SGHNT and CDR2 YYREEE (reference sequence). The ends lost 3 bases at V and 7 bases at J; junction bases unmatched: 2. The CDR3 has 13 amino acids. CDR3 nucleotides: TGTGCCAGCAGCTCGGGACAGGGCCAGCCCCAGCATTTT. Amino acid sequence: CASSSGQGQPQHF. Full variable domain (missing parts from reference TRBV5-4 and TRBJ1-5): ETGVTQSPTHLIKTRGQQVTLRCSSQSGHNTVSWYQQALGQGPQFIFQYYREEENGRGNFPPRFSGLQFPNYSSELNVNALELDDSALYLCASSSGQGQPQHFGDGTRLSIL.

The chain is built from TRBV7-2 and TRBJ2-5, with TRBD1 identical over 10 bases. V lost 4 bases and J lost 5; bases outside the gene matches: 4. Germline assignment: CDR1 SGHTA and CDR2 FQGNSA. CDR3 length: 14 residues. DNA of the CDR3: TGTGCCAGCAGCTCCGGGACAGGGGTGGAGACCCAGTACTTC. Its protein product is CASSSGTGVETQYF.

The chain is built from TRBV18 and TRBJ1-2, with 8 bases aligning to TRBD1. Trimming removed 6 bases from V and 2 bases from J; junction bases left unmatched: 8. The CDR3 has 15 amino acids. CDR1 KGHSH and CDR2 LQKENI come from the germline V gene. The CDR3 region has the DNA TGTGCCAGCTCCCACCAGGACAGGGAAAACTATGGCTACACCTTC. Its protein product is CASSHQDRENYGYTF. Drawing the rest from reference TRBV18 and TRBJ1-2, the complete variable domain is NAGVMQNPRHLVRRRGQEARLRCSPMKGHSHVYWYRQLPEEGLKFMVYLQKENIIDESGMPKERFSAEFPKEGPSILRIQQVVRGDSAAYFCASSHQDRENYGYTFGSGTRLTVV.

This clone was observed a few times. The chain's CDR3 is CASSLGLAVAYEQYF. DNA for the CDR3: TGTGCCAGCAGCTTAGGGCTAGCGGTGGCCTACGAGCAGTACTTC. J is TRBJ2-7 and V is TRBV7-9; 7 bases map to TRBD2. V shed 1 base, J shed 2 bases, and the junction held 5 bases outside the gene matches. The CDR3 loop spans 15 amino acids. CDR1 and CDR2 (germline): SEHNR, FQNEAQ (reference sequence).

This clone occurred a few times. The gene calls are TRBV10-2 and TRBJ2-3, with 12 bases matching TRBD1. The CDR3 is 15 residues long. V was clipped by 4 bases and J by 5 bases; unmatched bases: 4. Looked up from germline, CDR1 is WSHSY and CDR2 is SAAADI. The DNA of the CDR3 is TGCGCCAGCAGTGGGGACAGGGGGCTGGGAGATACGCAGTATTTT. The encoded protein is CASSGDRGLGDTQYF.

This clone turned up a few times. The chain combines TRBV9 with TRBJ1-2; D call uncertain. Trimming shortened V by 5 bases and J by 2 bases, and 10 bases separated the two germline ends. The CDR3 extends over 13 amino acids. The germline CDR1 and CDR2 sequences are SGDLS and YYNGEE. This chain's CDR3 is CASSPDINYGYTF. The CDR3 DNA follows: TGTGCCAGCAGTCCCGACATCAACTATGGCTACACCTTC.

This clone turned up a few times. V usage is TRBV25-1 and J usage is TRBJ2-1; 7 positions match TRBD1. V was clipped by 6 bases and J by 7 bases; unmatched bases: 12. This CDR3 has 15 residues. Germline assignment: CDR1 MGHDK and CDR2 SYGVNS. DNA of the CDR3: TGTGCCAGCAGCGACCCTGGACAGGCCAGGAATGAGCAGTTCTTC. This sequence encodes CASSDPGQARNEQFF.

The chain couples TRBV29-1 to TRBJ2-4; TRBD2 might be the D (6 bases). The CDR3 length is 14 residues. V gave up 4 bases and J gave up 5 bases, with 15 bases separating them. Germline V lookup: CDR1 SQVTM, CDR2 ANQGSEA. The CDR3 loop is CSVGSGGSENIQYF. The DNA for the CDR3 is TGCAGCGTTGGCTCCGGGGGTTCGGAAAACATTCAGTACTTC.

The chain is built from TRBV7-9 and TRBJ1-1; maybe TRBD1 (5 bases). V lost 5 bases and J lost 8, with 15 bases in between. Looked up from germline, CDR1 is SEHNR and CDR2 is FQNEAQ (reference sequence). This CDR3 is built from 13 residues. CDR3 residues: CASSPAAGDEAFF. The CDR3 coding sequence is TGTGCCAGCAGCCCCGCCGCGGGGGACGAAGCTTTCTTT.

This clone has just a few counts. J is TRBJ2-2 and V is TRBV7-2; D is unclear. V was shortened by 5 bases and J by 3 bases, with 4 bases between the two germline ends. The CDR3 covers 12 residues. Germline CDR1 is SGHTA and CDR2 is FQGNSA. The CDR3 DNA is TGTGCCAGCAGCCCGTACACCGGGGAGCTGTTTTTT. Its protein is CASSPYTGELFF.

The gene calls are TRBV5-1 and TRBJ2-7, with 10 bases aligning to TRBD1. V trimming: 3 bases; J trimming: 8 bases; junction bases outside the gene matches: 8. This CDR3 has 14 amino acids. Germline V gene data show CDR1 as SGHRS and CDR2 as YFSETQ. In DNA form, the CDR3 reads TGCGCCAGCAGCTCGGCCGGGACAGGGGCTAAGCAGTACTTC. It specifies CASSSAGTGAKQYF.

This clone was counted between two and nine times. The chain combines TRBV19 with TRBJ1-1, with 8 positions matching TRBD1. V lost 10 bases and J lost 3; bases outside the gene matches: 4. The CDR3 covers 12 residues. The germline CDR1 and CDR2 sequences are LNHDA and SQIVND (reference sequence). CDR3 coding DNA: TGTGCCACCTCGGACAGGGACACTGAAGCTTTCTTT. Translating gives CATSDRDTEAFF.

This clone showed up just a few times. This rearrangement joins TRBV11-2 to TRBJ2-2; unclear D gene. This CDR3 is 12 amino acids long. Germline V gene data show CDR1 as SGHAT and CDR2 as FQNNGV. V was cut by 8 bases and J by 7 bases, with 11 bases left in between. This CDR3 is CASPRYSGELFF. The CDR3 nucleotides are TGTGCCAGCCCCCGCTATAGCGGGGAGCTGTTTTTT.

The genes are TRBV30 and TRBJ1-5; unclear D gene. Germline V CDR1 and CDR2: GTSNPN, SVGIG (reference sequence). CDR3 length: 13 amino acids. Trimming stripped 2 bases from V and 3 bases from J, with 8 bases between. The CDR3 loop reads CAWSSVPNQPQHF. Here the CDR3 DNA reads TGTGCCTGGAGTTCAGTGCCCAATCAGCCCCAGCATTTT.

This clone was observed a few times. The chain carries TRBV9 and TRBJ2-1; D might be TRBD2 (7 bases). The CDR3 contains 16 residues. V was trimmed by 0 bases and J by 4 bases, leaving 14 bases between them. Germline assignment: CDR1 SGDLS and CDR2 YYNGEE. The DNA of the CDR3 is TGTGCCAGCAGCGTAGGGGCGGGGGCCTTGTACAATGAGCAGTTCTTC. It translates to CASSVGAGALYNEQFF. Supplemented by reference TRBV9 and TRBJ2-1, the full variable domain reads DSGVTQTPKHLITATGQRVTLRCSPRSGDLSVYWYQQSLDQGLQFLIQYYNGEERAKGNILERFSAQQFPDLHSELNLSSLELGDSALYFCASSVGAGALYNEQFFGPGTRLTVL.

V gene TRBV7-2 combines with J gene TRBJ1-2; D perhaps matches TRBD1 (5 bases). The germline gives CDR1 SGHTA, CDR2 FQGNSA. There are 12 residues in the CDR3. V lost 5 bases and J lost 8, with 12 bases in between. The CDR3 DNA follows: TGTGCCAGCAGCCCTATTCGGGGGGGCTACACCTTC. It is translated as CASSPIRGGYTF.

This clone was counted only a few times. The genes are TRBV6-5 and TRBJ2-7; D is ambiguous. Looked up from germline, CDR1 is MNHEY and CDR2 is SVGAGI. Trimming took 4 bases from V and 3 from J, leaving 19 bases between them. This CDR3 contains 16 residues. As DNA, the CDR3 is TGTGCCAGCAGTTCTTATACGCCCGCGGTACACTACGAGCAGTACTTC. Amino acid sequence: CASSSYTPAVHYEQYF.

Concerning this clone itself: Other DNA sequences in this specimen translate into the identical CDR3. The V gene is TRBV18, the J gene TRBJ1-2, with D unclear. Germline V lookup: CDR1 KGHSH, CDR2 LQKENI. This CDR3 region has 13 residues. V was shortened by 3 bases and J by 0 bases, with 5 bases between the two germline ends. In nucleotides, the CDR3 is TGTGCCAGCTCACCTGCGTCTAACTATGGCTACACCTTC. Translation: CASSPASNYGYTF.

This clone was detected only a few times. The chain links TRBV5-1 to TRBJ2-1; 9 nucleotides agree with TRBD2. Germline V gene sequence: CDR1 SGHRS, CDR2 YFSETQ. The junction had 9 bases not matched to a gene; V was cut back by 7 bases and J by 4 bases. This CDR3 is built from 15 residues. The CDR3 loop is CASGLGTSPYNEQFF. For the CDR3, the DNA is TGCGCCAGCGGACTGGGGACTAGCCCATACAATGAGCAGTTCTTC.